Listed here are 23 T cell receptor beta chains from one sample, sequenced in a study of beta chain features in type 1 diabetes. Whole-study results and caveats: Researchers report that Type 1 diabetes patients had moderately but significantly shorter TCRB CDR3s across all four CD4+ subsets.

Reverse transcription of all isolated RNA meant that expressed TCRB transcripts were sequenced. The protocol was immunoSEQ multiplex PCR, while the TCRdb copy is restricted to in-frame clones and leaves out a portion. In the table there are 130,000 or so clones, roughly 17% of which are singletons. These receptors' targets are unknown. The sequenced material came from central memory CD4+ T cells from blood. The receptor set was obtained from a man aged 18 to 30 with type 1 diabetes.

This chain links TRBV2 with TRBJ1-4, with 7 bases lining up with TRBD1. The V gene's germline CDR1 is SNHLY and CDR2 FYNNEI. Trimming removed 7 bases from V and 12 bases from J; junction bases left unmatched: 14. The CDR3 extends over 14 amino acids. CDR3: CASTRDSQVGELFF. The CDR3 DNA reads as TGTGCCAGCACACGGGACAGTCAGGTCGGAGAACTGTTTTTT.

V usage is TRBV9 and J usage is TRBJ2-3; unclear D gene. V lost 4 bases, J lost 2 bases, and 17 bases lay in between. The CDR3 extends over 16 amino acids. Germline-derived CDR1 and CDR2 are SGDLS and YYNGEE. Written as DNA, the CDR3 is TGTGCCAGCAGCCCAAAGGCAGGAAGGTCCACAGATACGCAGTATTTT. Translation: CASSPKAGRSTDTQYF. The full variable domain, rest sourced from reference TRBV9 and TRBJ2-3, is DSGVTQTPKHLITATGQRVTLRCSPRSGDLSVYWYQQSLDQGLQFLIQYYNGEERAKGNILERFSAQQFPDLHSELNLSSLELGDSALYFCASSPKAGRSTDTQYFGPGTRLTVL.

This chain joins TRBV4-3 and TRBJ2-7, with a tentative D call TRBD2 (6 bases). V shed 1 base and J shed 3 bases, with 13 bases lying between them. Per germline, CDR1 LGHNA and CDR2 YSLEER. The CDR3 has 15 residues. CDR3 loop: CASSQGGLPHYEQYF. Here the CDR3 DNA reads TGCGCCAGCAGCCAAGGTGGACTACCGCACTACGAGCAGTACTTC.

CDR3 sequence (DNA): TGTGCCATCAGTGAGTCCCAGCAGGCAGAAGCTTTCTTT. Translating it yields CAISESQQAEAFF. This sequence joins TRBV10-3 and TRBJ1-1; D ambiguous. V gave up 0 bases and J gave up 8 bases, with 10 bases separating them. CDR1 ENHRY and CDR2 SYGVKD come from the germline V gene. This CDR3 contains 13 residues.

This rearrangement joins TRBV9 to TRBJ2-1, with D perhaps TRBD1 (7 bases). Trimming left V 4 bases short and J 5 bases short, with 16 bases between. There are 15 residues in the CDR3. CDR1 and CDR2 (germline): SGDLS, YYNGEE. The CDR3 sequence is CASSLRGGQDNEQFF. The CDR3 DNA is TGTGCCAGCAGCCTTAGGGGAGGACAGGACAATGAGCAGTTCTTC. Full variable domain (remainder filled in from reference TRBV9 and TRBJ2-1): DSGVTQTPKHLITATGQRVTLRCSPRSGDLSVYWYQQSLDQGLQFLIQYYNGEERAKGNILERFSAQQFPDLHSELNLSSLELGDSALYFCASSLRGGQDNEQFFGPGTRLTVL.

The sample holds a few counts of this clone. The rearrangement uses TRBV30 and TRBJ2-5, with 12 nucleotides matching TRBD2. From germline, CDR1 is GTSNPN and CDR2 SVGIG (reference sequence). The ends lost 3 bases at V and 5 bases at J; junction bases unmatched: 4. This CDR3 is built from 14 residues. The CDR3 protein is CAWSPGLAGETQYF. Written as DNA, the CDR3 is TGTGCCTGGAGCCCCGGACTAGCGGGGGAGACCCAGTACTTC. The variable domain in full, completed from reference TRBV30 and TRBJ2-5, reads SQTIHQWPATLVQPVGSPLSLECTVEGTSNPNLYWYRQAAGRGLQLLFYSVGIGQISSEVPQNLSASRPQDRQFILSSKKLLLSDSGFYLCAWSPGLAGETQYFGPGTRLLVL.

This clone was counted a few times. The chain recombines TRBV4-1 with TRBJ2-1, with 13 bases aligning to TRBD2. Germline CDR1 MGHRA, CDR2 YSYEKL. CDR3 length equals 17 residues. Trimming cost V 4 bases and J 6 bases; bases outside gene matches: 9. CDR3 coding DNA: TGCGCCAGCAGCCTTCGGACTAGCGGGAGCTCCAGCAATGAGCAGTTCTTC. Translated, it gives CASSLRTSGSSSNEQFF.

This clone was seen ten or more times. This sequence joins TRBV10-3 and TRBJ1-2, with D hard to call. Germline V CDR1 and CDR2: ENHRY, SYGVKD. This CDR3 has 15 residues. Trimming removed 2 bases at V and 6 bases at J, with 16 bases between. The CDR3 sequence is CAISEPNGKKDGYTF. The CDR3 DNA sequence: TGTGCCATCAGTGAGCCGAACGGGAAAAAGGATGGCTACACCTTC.

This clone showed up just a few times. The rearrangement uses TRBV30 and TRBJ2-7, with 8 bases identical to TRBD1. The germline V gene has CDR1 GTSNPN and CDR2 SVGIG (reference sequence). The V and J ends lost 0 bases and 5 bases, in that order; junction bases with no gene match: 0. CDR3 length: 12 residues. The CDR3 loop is CAWSVQGDEQYF. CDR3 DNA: TGTGCCTGGAGTGTACAGGGGGACGAGCAGTACTTC.

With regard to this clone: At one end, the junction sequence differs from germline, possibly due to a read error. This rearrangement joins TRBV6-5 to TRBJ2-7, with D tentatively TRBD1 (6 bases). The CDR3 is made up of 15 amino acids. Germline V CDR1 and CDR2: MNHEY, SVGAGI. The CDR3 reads CASNYSGTLAYEQYF. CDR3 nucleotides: TGTGCCAGCAATTACTCCGGGACACTTGCCTACGAGCAGTACTTC.

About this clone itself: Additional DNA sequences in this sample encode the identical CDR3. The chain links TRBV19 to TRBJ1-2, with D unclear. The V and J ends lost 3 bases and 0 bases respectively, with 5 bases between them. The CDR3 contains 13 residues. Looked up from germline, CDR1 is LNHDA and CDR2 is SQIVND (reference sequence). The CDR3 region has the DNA TGTGCCAGTAGTATCCTAGCTAACTATGGCTACACCTTC. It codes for CASSILANYGYTF.

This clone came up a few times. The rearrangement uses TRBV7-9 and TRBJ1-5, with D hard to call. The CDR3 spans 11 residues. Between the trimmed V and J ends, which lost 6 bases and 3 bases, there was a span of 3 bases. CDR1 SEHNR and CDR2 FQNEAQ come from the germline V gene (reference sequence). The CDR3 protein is CASSYNQPQHF. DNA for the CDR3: TGTGCCAGCAGTTACAATCAGCCCCAGCATTTT.

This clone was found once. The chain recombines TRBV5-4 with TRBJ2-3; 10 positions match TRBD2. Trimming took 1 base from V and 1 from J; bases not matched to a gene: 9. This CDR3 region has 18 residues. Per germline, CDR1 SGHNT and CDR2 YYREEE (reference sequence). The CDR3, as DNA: TGTGCCAGCAGCTTGAGGTTGTTAGCGGGGGGCGGCACAGATACGCAGTATTTT. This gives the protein CASSLRLLAGGGTDTQYF.

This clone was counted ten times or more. The CDR3 nucleotides are TGTGCCAGCTCACCACTGGGAGGCCCCGTCGGTGAGCAGTTCTTC. Amino acid sequence: CASSPLGGPVGEQFF. The chain recombines TRBV18 with TRBJ2-1, with a tentative D call TRBD2 (6 bases). Trimming took off 1 base at V and 9 bases at J, with 16 bases between the two ends. CDR3 length: 15 amino acids. Germline CDR1 KGHSH, CDR2 LQKENI.

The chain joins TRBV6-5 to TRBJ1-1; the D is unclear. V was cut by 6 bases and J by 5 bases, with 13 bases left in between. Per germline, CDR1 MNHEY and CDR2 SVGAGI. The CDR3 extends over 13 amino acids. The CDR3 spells CASSPTFRTEAFF. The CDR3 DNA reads TGTGCCAGCAGCCCCACATTCAGGACTGAAGCTTTCTTT.

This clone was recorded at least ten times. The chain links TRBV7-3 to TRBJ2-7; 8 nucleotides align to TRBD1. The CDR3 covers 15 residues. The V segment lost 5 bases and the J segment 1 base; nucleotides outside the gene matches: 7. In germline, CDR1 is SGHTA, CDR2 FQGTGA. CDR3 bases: TGTGCCAGCAGCGCGTGGACAGGGCCGTCCTACGAGCAGTACTTC. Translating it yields CASSAWTGPSYEQYF.

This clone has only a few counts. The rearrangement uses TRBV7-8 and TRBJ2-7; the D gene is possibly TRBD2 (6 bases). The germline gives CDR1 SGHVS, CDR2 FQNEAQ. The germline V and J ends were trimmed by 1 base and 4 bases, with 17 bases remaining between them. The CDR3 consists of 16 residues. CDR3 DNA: TGTGCCAGCAGCTTAGAGCGAGGAGGGGATCGGTACGAGCAGTACTTC. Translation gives CASSLERGGDRYEQYF.

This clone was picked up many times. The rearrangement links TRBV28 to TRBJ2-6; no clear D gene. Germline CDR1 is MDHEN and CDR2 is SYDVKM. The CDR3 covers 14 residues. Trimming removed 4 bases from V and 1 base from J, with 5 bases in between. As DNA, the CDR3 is TGTGCCAGCAGTTGGGTTTCTGGGGCCAACGTCCTGACTTTC. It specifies CASSWVSGANVLTF.

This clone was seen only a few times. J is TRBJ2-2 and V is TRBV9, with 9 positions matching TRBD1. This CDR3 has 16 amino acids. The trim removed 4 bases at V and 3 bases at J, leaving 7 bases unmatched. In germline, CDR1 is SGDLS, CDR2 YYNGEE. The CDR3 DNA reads TGTGCCAGCAGCCCACAGGGGACAGGGTACACCGGGGAGCTGTTTTTT. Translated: CASSPQGTGYTGELFF.

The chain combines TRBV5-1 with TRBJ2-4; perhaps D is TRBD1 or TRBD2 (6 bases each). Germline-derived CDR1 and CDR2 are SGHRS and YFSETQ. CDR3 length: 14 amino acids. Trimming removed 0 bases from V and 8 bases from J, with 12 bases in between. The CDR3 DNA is TGCGCCAGCAGCTTGGATGCAGGGGAGGACATTCAGTACTTC. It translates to CASSLDAGEDIQYF. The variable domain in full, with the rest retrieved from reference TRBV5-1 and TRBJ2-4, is KAGVTQTPRYLIKTRGQQVTLSCSPISGHRSVSWYQQTPGQGLQFLFEYFSETQRNKGNFPGRFSGRQFSNSRSEMNVSTLELGDSALYLCASSLDAGEDIQYFGAGTRLSVL.

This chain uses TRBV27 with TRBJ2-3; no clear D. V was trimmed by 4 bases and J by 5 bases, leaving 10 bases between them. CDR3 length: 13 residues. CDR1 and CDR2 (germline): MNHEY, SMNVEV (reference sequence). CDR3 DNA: TGTGCCAGCAGTTGGGTCCAGCAAGATACGCAGTATTTT. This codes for CASSWVQQDTQYF.

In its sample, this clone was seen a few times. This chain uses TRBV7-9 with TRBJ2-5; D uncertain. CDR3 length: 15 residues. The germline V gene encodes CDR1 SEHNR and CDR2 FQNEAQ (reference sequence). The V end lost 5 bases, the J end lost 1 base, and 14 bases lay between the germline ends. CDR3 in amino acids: CASSQDRMSQETQYF. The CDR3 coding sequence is TGTGCCAGCAGCCAGGATCGGATGAGCCAAGAGACCCAGTACTTC.

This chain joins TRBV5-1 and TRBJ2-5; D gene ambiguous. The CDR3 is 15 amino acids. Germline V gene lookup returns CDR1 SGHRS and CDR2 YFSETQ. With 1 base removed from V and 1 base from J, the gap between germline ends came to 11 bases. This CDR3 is CASSLLGTRQETQYF. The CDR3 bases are TGCGCCAGCAGCTTGTTAGGTACTCGCCAAGAGACCCAGTACTTC.